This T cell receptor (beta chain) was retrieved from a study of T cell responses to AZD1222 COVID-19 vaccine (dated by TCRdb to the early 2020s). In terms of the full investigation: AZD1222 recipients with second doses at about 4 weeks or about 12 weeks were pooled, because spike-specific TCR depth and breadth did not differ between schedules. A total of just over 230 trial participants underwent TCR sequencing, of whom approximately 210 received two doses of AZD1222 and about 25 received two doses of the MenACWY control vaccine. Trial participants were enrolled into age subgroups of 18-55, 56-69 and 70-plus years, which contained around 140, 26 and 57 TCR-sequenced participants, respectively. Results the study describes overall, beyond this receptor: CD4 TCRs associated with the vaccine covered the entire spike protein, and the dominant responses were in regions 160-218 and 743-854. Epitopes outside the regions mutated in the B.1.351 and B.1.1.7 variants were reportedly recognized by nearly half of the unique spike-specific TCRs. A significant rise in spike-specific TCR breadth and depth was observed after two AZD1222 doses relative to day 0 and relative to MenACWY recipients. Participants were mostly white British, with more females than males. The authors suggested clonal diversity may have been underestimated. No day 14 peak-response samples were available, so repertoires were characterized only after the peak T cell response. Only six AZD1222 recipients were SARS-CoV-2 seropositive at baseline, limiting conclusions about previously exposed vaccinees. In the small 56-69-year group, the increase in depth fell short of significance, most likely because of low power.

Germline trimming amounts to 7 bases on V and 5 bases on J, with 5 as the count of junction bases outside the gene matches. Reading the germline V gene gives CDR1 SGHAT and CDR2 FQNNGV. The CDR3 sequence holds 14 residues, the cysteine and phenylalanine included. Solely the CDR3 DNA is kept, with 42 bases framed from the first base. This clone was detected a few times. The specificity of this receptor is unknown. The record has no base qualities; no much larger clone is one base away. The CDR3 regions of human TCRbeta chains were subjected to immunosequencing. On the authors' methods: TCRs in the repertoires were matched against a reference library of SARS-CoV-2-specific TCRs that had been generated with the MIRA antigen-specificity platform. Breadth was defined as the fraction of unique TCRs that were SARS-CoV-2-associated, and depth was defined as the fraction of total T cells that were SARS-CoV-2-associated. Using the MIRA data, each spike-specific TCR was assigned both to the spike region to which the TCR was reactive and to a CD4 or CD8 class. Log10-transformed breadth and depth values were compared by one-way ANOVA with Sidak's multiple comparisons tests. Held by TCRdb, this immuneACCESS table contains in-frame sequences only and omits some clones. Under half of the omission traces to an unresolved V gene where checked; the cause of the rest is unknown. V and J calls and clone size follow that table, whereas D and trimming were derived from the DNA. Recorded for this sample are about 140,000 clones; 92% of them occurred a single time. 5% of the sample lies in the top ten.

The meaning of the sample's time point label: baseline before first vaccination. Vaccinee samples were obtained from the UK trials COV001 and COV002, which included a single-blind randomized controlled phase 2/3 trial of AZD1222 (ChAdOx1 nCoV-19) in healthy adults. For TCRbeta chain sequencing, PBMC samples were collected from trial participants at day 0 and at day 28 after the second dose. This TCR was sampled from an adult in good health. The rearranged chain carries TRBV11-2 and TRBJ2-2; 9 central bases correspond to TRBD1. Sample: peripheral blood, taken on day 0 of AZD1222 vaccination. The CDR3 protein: CASNRQGGTGELFF. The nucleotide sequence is TGTGCCAGCAACAGACAGGGGGGGACCGGGGAGCTGTTTTTT.